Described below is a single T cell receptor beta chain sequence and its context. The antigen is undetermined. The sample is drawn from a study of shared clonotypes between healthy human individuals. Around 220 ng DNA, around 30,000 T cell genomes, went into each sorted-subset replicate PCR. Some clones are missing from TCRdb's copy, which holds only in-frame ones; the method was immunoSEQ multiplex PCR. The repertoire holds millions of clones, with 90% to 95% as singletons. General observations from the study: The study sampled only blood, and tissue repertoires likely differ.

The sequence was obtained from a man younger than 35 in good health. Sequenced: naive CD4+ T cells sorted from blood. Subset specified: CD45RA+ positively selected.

Here the CDR3 DNA reads TGTGCCAGGACACCTTATAGCAATCAGCCCCAGCATTTT. This gives the protein CARTPYSNQPQHF. V is TRBV19 and J is TRBJ1-5; no clear D. Trimming pared 9 bases from V and 0 bases from J, leaving 9 bases between. The CDR3 is made up of 13 amino acids. CDR1 is LNHDA, CDR2 SQIVND, per germline (reference sequence).